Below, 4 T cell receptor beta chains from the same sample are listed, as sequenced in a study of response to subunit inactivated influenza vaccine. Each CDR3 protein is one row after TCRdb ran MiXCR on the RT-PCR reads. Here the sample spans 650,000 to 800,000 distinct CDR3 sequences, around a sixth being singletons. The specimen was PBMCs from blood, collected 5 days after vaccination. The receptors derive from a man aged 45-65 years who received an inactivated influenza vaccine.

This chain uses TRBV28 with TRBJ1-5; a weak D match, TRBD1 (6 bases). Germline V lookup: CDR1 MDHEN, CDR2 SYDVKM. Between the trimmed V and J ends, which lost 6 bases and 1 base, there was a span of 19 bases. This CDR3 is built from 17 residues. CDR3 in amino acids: CASSKDRTFGSNQPQHF. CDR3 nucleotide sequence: TGTGCCAGCAGCAAGGACAGAACTTTCGGGAGCAATCAGCCCCAGCATTTT.

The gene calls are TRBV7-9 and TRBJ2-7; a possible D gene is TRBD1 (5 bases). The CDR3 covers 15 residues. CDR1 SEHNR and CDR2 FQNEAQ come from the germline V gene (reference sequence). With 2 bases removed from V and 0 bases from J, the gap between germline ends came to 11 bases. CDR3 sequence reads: CASSLSTAYSYEQYF. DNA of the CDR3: TGTGCCAGCAGCTTATCGACAGCTTACTCCTACGAGCAGTACTTC.

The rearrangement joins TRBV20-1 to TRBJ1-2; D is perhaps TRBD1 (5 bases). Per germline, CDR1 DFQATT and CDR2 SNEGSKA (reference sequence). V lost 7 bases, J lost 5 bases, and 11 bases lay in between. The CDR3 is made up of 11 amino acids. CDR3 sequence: CSGDGGYGYTF. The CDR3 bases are TGCAGTGGAGACGGGGGGTATGGCTACACCTTC.

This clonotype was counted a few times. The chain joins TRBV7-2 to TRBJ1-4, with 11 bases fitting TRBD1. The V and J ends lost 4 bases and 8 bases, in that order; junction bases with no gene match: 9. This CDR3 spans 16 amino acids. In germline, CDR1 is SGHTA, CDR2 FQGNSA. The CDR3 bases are TGTGCCAGCAGCTCCGGGACAGGGGGGTTAGTCGAAAAACTGTTTTTT. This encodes CASSSGTGGLVEKLFF. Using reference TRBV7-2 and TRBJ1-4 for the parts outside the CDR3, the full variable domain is GAGVSQSPSNKVTEKGKDVELRCDPISGHTALYWYRQSLGQGLEFLIYFQGNSAPDKSGLPSDRFSAERTGGSVSTLTIQRTQQEDSAVYLCASSSGTGGLVEKLFFGSGTQLSVL.